These 8 T cell receptor beta chains came from one sample sequenced in a study of HIV-infected children after antiretroviral therapy interruption. Unique molecular identifiers were included in an RNA-based 3' RACE TCR library. One entry per CDR3 protein, called by TCRdb with MiXCR from the 3' RACE reads. The sample lists roughly 7,000 distinct CDR3 sequences; approximately 16% were seen once. Treatment noted: PENTA 11 planned treatment interruption arm or continuous ART arm. The input for sequencing was CD45RO+ CD8+ T cells from PBMCs, pooled from several time points, taken from a donor given antiretroviral therapy, either interrupted or continuous. Subset indicated: memory CD8+ CD45RO+ CD45RA- T cells. The receptors here all came from a pool of human donors with HIV.

This clonotype was counted many times. The CDR3 nucleotides read TGTGCCAGCAGTTACCGGGCAGGGGGCGTCTACAATGAGCAGTTCTTC. It encodes CASSYRAGGVYNEQFF. The chain links TRBV6-5 to TRBJ2-1; 8 nucleotides align to TRBD1. The germline V gene encodes CDR1 MNHEY and CDR2 SVGAGI. Trimming removed 2 bases from V and 3 bases from J; junction bases left unmatched: 6. This CDR3 is built from 16 residues.

This clonotype is deemed medium-sized (0.01 to 0.1%). This chain links TRBV28 with TRBJ1-5; no clear D. This CDR3 comprises 14 residues. V was trimmed by 5 bases and J by 3 bases, leaving 11 bases between them. CDR1 and CDR2 (germline): MDHEN, SYDVKM. The CDR3: CASSTLTSNQPQHF. DNA for the CDR3: TGTGCCAGCAGTACCTTGACCTCCAATCAGCCCCAGCATTTT.

This clonotype was counted at least ten times. The V gene is TRBV19, the J gene TRBJ2-7; perhaps TRBD2 as D (6 bases). V was trimmed by 7 bases and J by 6 bases, leaving 31 bases between them. This CDR3 region has 18 residues. In germline, CDR1 is LNHDA, CDR2 SQIVND (reference sequence). This chain's CDR3 is CASTGVRDLHLHDGEQYF. DNA for the CDR3: TGTGCCAGTACGGGGGTCCGGGACTTGCACCTTCACGACGGCGAGCAGTACTTC.

This clonotype has a count of ten or more. DNA of the CDR3: TGTGCCAGTAGTCTGAAGCGGGAGGGCCTTAAGACCCAGTACTTC. Translation gives CASSLKREGLKTQYF. The chain couples TRBV19 to TRBJ2-5; 10 nucleotides match TRBD2. The CDR3 is 15 amino acids. Trimming took 5 bases from V and 6 from J; bases not matched to a gene: 9. Germline CDR1 reads LNHDA; CDR2 reads SQIVND (reference sequence). The full variable domain, its missing parts supplied by reference TRBV19 and TRBJ2-5, is DGGITQSPKYLFRKEGQNVTLSCEQNLNHDAMYWYRQDPGQGLRLIYYSQIVNDFQKGDIAEGYSVSREKKESFPLTVTSAQKNPTAFYLCASSLKREGLKTQYFGPGTRLLVL.

This clonotype was detected a few times. The chain joins TRBV7-1 to TRBJ1-6; D is ambiguous. TRBV7-1 counts as an open reading frame of uncertain function. The CDR3 covers 15 residues. V lost 5 bases, J lost 8 bases, and 16 bases lay in between. The CDR3 reads CASSPTTLRDSPLHF. The DNA of the CDR3 is TGTGCCAGCAGCCCGACGACCTTAAGGGATTCACCCCTCCACTTT.

V and J are TRBV27 and TRBJ2-7, with 8 positions matching TRBD2. This CDR3 has 13 residues. Germline V gene lookup returns CDR1 MNHEY and CDR2 SMNVEV (reference sequence). V lost 5 bases, J lost 3 bases, and 3 bases stayed unmatched. CDR3 bases: TGTGCCAGCAGTATAGCGGGGTACTACGAGCAGTACTTC. Translated, it gives CASSIAGYYEQYF.

This clonotype showed up many times. This chain connects TRBV23-1 to TRBJ2-1; D is undetermined. TRBV23-1 is reported as an ORF; its role is uncertain. The CDR3 is 13 amino acids. Between the trimmed V and J ends, which lost 2 bases and 0 bases, there was a span of 2 bases. Here the CDR3 DNA reads TGCGCCAGCAGTCAAAACTCCTACAATGAGCAGTTCTTC. It is translated as CASSQNSYNEQFF.

The chain joins TRBV10-3 to TRBJ2-7; TRBD2 might be the D (5 bases). This CDR3 region has 14 residues. Per germline, CDR1 ENHRY and CDR2 SYGVKD. Trimming pared 6 bases from V and 0 bases from J, leaving 12 bases between. The CDR3 loop is CAISGVASSYEQYF. The CDR3, as DNA: TGTGCCATCAGCGGGGTTGCCAGCTCCTACGAGCAGTACTTC.